The next 19 T cell receptor beta chains were all read from a single sample in a study of breast tumors, draining lymph nodes, adjacent tissues. TCRdb re-analysed the multiplex PCR reads in MiXCR, keeping a single row per CDR3 protein. The sample carries about 13,000 distinct CDR3 sequences, about 50% recorded once. The source material was tumor-adjacent breast tissue. These receptors originate from a female donor with breast cancer. Some clones in this sample may be carry-over from other donors' samples.

The chain has TRBV7-9 and TRBJ2-3; D might be TRBD1 or TRBD2, each matching 6 bases. The CDR3 runs to 15 residues. Germline loops: CDR1 SEHNR, CDR2 FQNEAQ (reference sequence). V was pared by 5 bases and J by 2 bases, with 14 bases between. The CDR3 protein is CASSPGGTNTDTQYF. CDR3 DNA sequence: TGTGCCAGCAGCCCCGGGGGCACCAACACAGATACGCAGTATTTT.

This sequence joins TRBV2 and TRBJ2-7; D is ambiguous. V dropped 4 bases and J dropped 2 bases, with 12 bases sitting between them. CDR3 length equals 14 residues. Germline V gene data show CDR1 as SNHLY and CDR2 as FYNNEI. CDR3 DNA sequence: TGTGCCAGCAGTGGTTGGGGTTTGGCCTACGAGCAGTACTTC. Translation gives CASSGWGLAYEQYF.

The V and J genes are TRBV20-1 and TRBJ1-4; TRBD1 aligns across 9 bases. V shed 2 bases, J shed 5 bases, and the junction held 6 bases outside the gene matches. Per germline, CDR1 DFQATT and CDR2 SNEGSKA (reference sequence). There are 15 residues in the CDR3. The CDR3 loop is CSARPPGTGNEKLFF. The CDR3 DNA follows: TGCAGTGCTAGACCCCCCGGGACAGGGAATGAAAAACTGTTTTTT.

This clonotype was seen a single time. The chain has TRBV20-1 and TRBJ2-7, with 8 bases matching TRBD1. CDR3 length equals 14 residues. Trimming cost V 7 bases and J 9 bases; bases outside gene matches: 17. Germline lookup yields CDR1 DFQATT and CDR2 SNEGSKA (reference sequence). The chain's CDR3 is CSGTKAGGPLLQYF. CDR3 bases: TGCAGTGGTACAAAGGCAGGGGGCCCACTACTGCAGTACTTC.

This clonotype came up many times. The chain uses TRBV7-3 and TRBJ2-1, with 9 nucleotides matching TRBD2. The CDR3 totals 21 residues. Per the germline V gene, CDR1 is SGHTA and CDR2 is FQGTGA. J lost 4 bases, V lost 4 bases, and 23 bases had no gene match. The DNA of the CDR3 is TGTGCCAGCAGCTCCCGATCTAGCGGGAAGAACTTACAACGCTCTTACAATGAGCAGTTCTTC. Its protein is CASSSRSSGKNLQRSYNEQFF. Full variable domain (remainder filled in from reference TRBV7-3 and TRBJ2-1): GAGVSQTPSNKVTEKGKYVELRCDPISGHTALYWYRQSLGQGPEFLIYFQGTGAADDSGLPNDRFFAVRPEGSVSTLKIQRTERGDSAVYLCASSSRSSGKNLQRSYNEQFFGPGTRLTVL.

This clonotype appeared many times. A much bigger clone sits one base away, suggesting this may be a read error. The rearrangement joins TRBV2 to TRBJ2-5; possible D gene TRBD2, 5 bases. From germline, CDR1 is SNHLY and CDR2 FYNNEI. This CDR3 is built from 18 residues. The CDR3 nucleotides are TGTGCCAGCAGTGAAGCTCCGGTGGGAGCCTTCCTTCAAGAGACCCACTACTTC. This gives the protein CASSEAPVGAFLQETHYF.

J is TRBJ2-1 and V is TRBV4-2, with TRBD1 matching 9 bases. The CDR3 is made up of 14 amino acids. The ends lost 0 bases at V and 10 bases at J; junction bases unmatched: 4. The germline V gene has CDR1 LGHNA and CDR2 YNFKEQ. This CDR3 reads CASSQDTGGSEQFF. Here the CDR3 DNA reads TGTGCCAGCAGCCAAGATACAGGGGGCAGCGAGCAGTTCTTC.

This clonotype showed up just once. The chain employs TRBV6-2 or TRBV6-3 and TRBJ2-7, with D perhaps matching TRBD1 or TRBD2 (5 bases each). V lost 9 bases, J lost 2 bases, and 5 bases lay in between. Germline CDR1 reads MNHEY; CDR2 reads SVGEGT. This CDR3 is built from 10 residues. The CDR3 DNA reads as TGTGCCAGGGGGGCCTACGAGCAGTACTTC. This translates into CARGAYEQYF.

Notes on this clonotype: The junction shows a germline mismatch at one end, possibly a read error. The V gene is TRBV15, the J gene TRBJ1-3, with D perhaps matching TRBD1 (5 bases). The CDR3 loop spans 15 amino acids. Germline CDR1 reads LNHNV; CDR2 reads YYDKDF (reference sequence). The DNA of the CDR3 is TGTGCCAGCAGCATAGATGGGGGGGCTGGAAACACCATATATTTT. Its protein is CASSIDGGAGNTIYF.

This clonotype was observed many times. V gene TRBV10-3 combines with J gene TRBJ1-1; unclear D gene. CDR3 size: 13 residues. Germline V lookup: CDR1 ENHRY, CDR2 SYGVKD. Trimming pared 1 base from V and 4 bases from J, leaving 7 bases between. CDR3 residues: CAISEYGGTEAFF. Here the CDR3 DNA reads TGTGCCATCAGTGAGTACGGAGGCACTGAAGCTTTCTTT.

This clonotype rates as large. The genes are TRBV6-5 and TRBJ1-6; TRBD1 might be the D (5 bases). Trimming stripped 4 bases from V and 8 bases from J, with 6 bases between. This CDR3 comprises 12 residues. Germline V gene data show CDR1 as MNHEY and CDR2 as SVGAGI. The CDR3 region is CASSWGDSPLHF. CDR3 coding DNA: TGTGCCAGCAGTTGGGGGGATTCACCCCTCCACTTT.

This clonotype was counted only a few times. In DNA form, the CDR3 reads TGTGCCATCAGAGGCTGGACTAGCGGGATGGGGGATACGCAGTATTTT. Encoded protein: CAIRGWTSGMGDTQYF. This rearrangement joins TRBV10-3 to TRBJ2-3, with 12 positions matching TRBD2. CDR1 is ENHRY, CDR2 SYGVKD, per germline. This CDR3 comprises 16 residues. The J segment lost 6 bases and the V segment lost 6 bases, leaving 10 bases of the junction unmatched.

This clonotype was counted at least ten times. The genes are TRBV6-2 or TRBV6-3 and TRBJ2-3, with D hard to call. The CDR3 loop spans 17 amino acids. CDR1 is MNHEY, CDR2 SVGEGT, per germline. Trimming took off 5 bases at V and 0 bases at J, with 18 bases between the two ends. CDR3 residues: CASSQKPWVRSTDTQYF. CDR3 sequence (DNA): TGTGCCAGCAGTCAAAAACCTTGGGTCCGAAGCACAGATACGCAGTATTTT.

This clonotype was recorded many times. The rearrangement joins TRBV4-1 to TRBJ1-2, with 7 bases identical to TRBD1. This CDR3 comprises 14 residues. Germline lookup yields CDR1 MGHRA and CDR2 YSYEKL. V lost 0 bases and J lost 5; bases outside the gene matches: 3. CDR3 sequence: CASSQDNRGYGYTF. The CDR3, as DNA: TGCGCCAGCAGCCAAGATAACAGGGGATATGGCTACACCTTC.

The chain joins TRBV20-1 to TRBJ2-1; D may match TRBD1 or TRBD2 (7 bases each). Trimming removed 6 bases at V and 4 bases at J, with 13 bases between. The CDR3 runs 13 residues. Germline-derived CDR1 and CDR2 are DFQATT and SNEGSKA (reference sequence). The CDR3, as DNA: TGCAGTGCGGCAGGGGGAGGGTACAATGAGCAGTTCTTC. Translating gives CSAAGGGYNEQFF.

Relative to its sample, this clonotype is medium-sized. V is TRBV2 and J is TRBJ2-7; no firm D call. Germline-derived CDR1 and CDR2 are SNHLY and FYNNEI. The CDR3 covers 12 residues. Trimming took 2 bases from V and 4 from J, leaving 6 bases between them. The CDR3: CASSEKSYEQYF. CDR3 DNA: TGTGCCAGCAGTGAAAAGTCGTACGAGCAGTACTTC.

In this sample, this clonotype turned up many times. This clone may be a read error of a much larger clone one base away. The V and J genes are TRBV5-1 and TRBJ1-5; D is undetermined. The CDR3 is made up of 14 amino acids. The germline gives CDR1 SGHRS, CDR2 YFSETQ. The DNA of the CDR3 is TGCGCCAGCAGTCGGAGTCATAGCAATCACCCCCAGCATTTT. It translates to CASSRSHSNHPQHF.

This clonotype came up many times. The J gene is TRBJ1-2, the V gene TRBV14; the match to TRBD1 covers 9 bases. The V segment lost 3 bases and the J segment 3 bases; nucleotides outside the gene matches: 5. This CDR3 is 15 amino acids long. Germline V gene lookup returns CDR1 SGHDN and CDR2 FVKESK. CDR3 nucleotide sequence: TGTGCCAGCAGCCACGTGGGACAGGGCTACTATGGCTACACCTTC. Translated: CASSHVGQGYYGYTF.

The CDR3 bases are TGTGCCAGCAGCTCCTTCCATGGAGCCACCGGGGAGCTGTTTTTT. Translating it yields CASSSFHGATGELFF. The gene calls are TRBV11-1 and TRBJ2-2, with D uncertain. Between the trimmed V and J ends, which lost 4 bases and 4 bases, there was a span of 13 bases. Germline loops: CDR1 SGHAT, CDR2 FQDESV (reference sequence). The CDR3 contains 15 residues.